This entry lists 12 T cell receptor beta chains sequenced from one sample in a study of Ad26.COV2.S vaccination and SARS-CoV-2 variants. TCRdb keeps only in-frame clones here, not all; method: immunoSEQ multiplex PCR. The table shows approximately 300,000 clones, with approximately 86% occurring only once. This sample's treatment: around 19 received Ad26.COV2.S at low or high dose, single or two shots; 5 received placebo; per-sample allocation not given. Sampling took place 63 days after the first vaccine or placebo injection. The specimen comprised peripheral blood, sampled in a trial of Ad26.COV2.S vaccine versus placebo. The source is a person between 18 and 60 years old who received the Ad26.COV2.S COVID-19 vaccine or a placebo.

This clone was seen just once. The genes are TRBV27 and TRBJ1-1, with D uncertain. Trimming cost V 1 base and J 0 bases, with 3 bases left between them. This CDR3 comprises 13 residues. Germline CDR1 is MNHEY and CDR2 is SMNVEV (reference sequence). The CDR3 DNA follows: TGTGCCAGCAGTTTATACTTGAACACTGAAGCTTTCTTT. Its protein is CASSLYLNTEAFF.

V usage is TRBV24-1 and J usage is TRBJ2-3, with TRBD1 identical over 9 bases. Losses at the gene ends were 5 bases for V and 3 bases for J; bases not matched to a gene: 8. From germline, CDR1 is KGHDR and CDR2 SFDVKD. The CDR3 has 16 amino acids. CDR3 amino acids: CATSAGDRVLTDTQYF. CDR3 nucleotide sequence: TGTGCCACCAGTGCCGGGGACAGGGTTTTGACAGATACGCAGTATTTT.

CDR3 in amino acids: CASSLAGGVKQYF. CDR3 sequence (DNA): TGCGCCAGCAGCTTGGCGGGGGGTGTTAAGCAGTACTTC. The chain combines TRBV5-1 with TRBJ2-7, with 7 bases fitting TRBD2. Germline assignment: CDR1 SGHRS and CDR2 YFSETQ. The CDR3 sequence is 13 residues long. Trimming at V came to 0 bases and at J to 8 bases, leaving 5 bases not matched to a gene.

J is TRBJ2-4 and V is TRBV7-9; D ambiguous. CDR1 and CDR2 (germline): SEHNR, FQNEAQ (reference sequence). This CDR3 has 16 amino acids. Between the trimmed V and J ends, which lost 0 bases and 0 bases, there was a span of 9 bases. CDR3 DNA sequence: TGTGCCAGCAGCTTAGCGAGTGGAGTAGCCAAAAACATTCAGTACTTC. Its protein is CASSLASGVAKNIQYF.

Written as DNA, the CDR3 is TGCAGCGTTCTGGGCTCCTACGAGCAGTACTTC. This translates into CSVLGSYEQYF. The genes are TRBV29-1 and TRBJ2-7, with D unresolved. Germline-derived CDR1 and CDR2 are SQVTM and ANQGSEA. Trimming left V 5 bases short and J 0 bases short, with 5 bases between. The CDR3 has 11 residues.

As DNA, the CDR3 is TGTGCCAGCAGTGAACCTTCGGGCAGGGGGTACGAGCAGTACTTC. Translating it yields CASSEPSGRGYEQYF. The chain has TRBV25-1 and TRBJ2-7, with 7 bases aligning to TRBD1. Germline V gene sequence: CDR1 MGHDK, CDR2 SYGVNS. Germline trimming cut 2 bases from V and 4 bases from J; bases unmatched to any gene: 8. The CDR3 is 15 residues long.

J is TRBJ1-2 and V is TRBV4-1; 7 bases are a match to TRBD1. CDR3 size: 15 residues. The junction had 6 bases not matched to a gene; V was cut back by 3 bases and J by 2 bases. Germline V gene sequence: CDR1 MGHRA, CDR2 YSYEKL. This CDR3 is CASSHSEGQNYGYTF. For the CDR3, the DNA is TGCGCCAGCAGCCACTCCGAGGGACAGAACTATGGCTACACCTTC.

This chain connects TRBV29-1 to TRBJ1-2; the match to TRBD1 covers 7 bases. The germline V gene encodes CDR1 SQVTM and CDR2 ANQGSEA. The ends lost 4 bases at V and 7 bases at J; junction bases unmatched: 9. The CDR3 consists of 13 residues. CDR3 sequence (DNA): TGCAGCGTTGTAGAGGGGGCGGCTGGTGGCTACACCTTC. It encodes CSVVEGAAGGYTF.

V usage is TRBV15 and J usage is TRBJ2-5; 10 bases match TRBD1. CDR3 length equals 15 residues. Germline values: CDR1 LNHNV, CDR2 YYDKDF (reference sequence). J lost 4 bases, V lost 0 bases, and 2 bases had no gene match. CDR3 sequence (DNA): TGTGCCACCAGCAGAGAGCGACAGGGGGCAGAGACCCAGTACTTC. This sequence encodes CATSRERQGAETQYF.

The chain recombines TRBV6-5 with TRBJ1-6, with 7 bases matching TRBD1. V dropped 2 bases and J dropped 10; count of bases not matched to a gene: 8. Germline CDR1 is MNHEY and CDR2 is SVGAGI. The CDR3 spans 15 residues. The CDR3 spells CASSYGQGVGSPLHF. The CDR3 region has the DNA TGTGCCAGCAGTTACGGTCAGGGGGTAGGATCACCCCTCCACTTT.

The chain combines TRBV27 with TRBJ2-2; 9 positions agree with TRBD1. V was clipped by 6 bases and J by 4 bases; unmatched bases: 3. The CDR3 has 14 residues. Per the germline V gene, CDR1 is MNHEY and CDR2 is SMNVEV (reference sequence). Written as DNA, the CDR3 is TGTGCCAGCAGGGTGGACAGGGGCACCGGGGAGCTGTTTTTT. Protein product: CASRVDRGTGELFF.

The genes are TRBV6-2 or TRBV6-3 and TRBJ2-7; D gene uncertain. Trimming removed 0 bases from V and 1 base from J, with 19 bases in between. This CDR3 spans 18 amino acids. CDR1 is MNHEY, CDR2 SVGEGT, per germline. In DNA, the CDR3 is TGTGCCAGCAGTTACTCTTACAGCTCAATATCATTTTCCTACGAGCAGTACTTC. Its protein product is CASSYSYSSISFSYEQYF.